This TCR beta chain was obtained from a study of T cell responses to AZD1222 COVID-19 vaccine. Study conclusions and caveats: Seropositive at baseline were only a handful of AZD1222 recipients. Repertoire samples came only from after the peak T cell response. Among the donors, most were white British and more were female, and clonal diversity was possibly underestimated.

The protocol was immunoSEQ multiplex PCR, while the TCRdb copy is restricted to in-frame clones and leaves out a portion. The sample lists some 190,000 clones; 75% to 90% were seen once. This clone was recorded a few times. No antigen is known for it. V lost 5 bases and J lost 8; bases outside the gene matches: 2. The germline gives CDR1 SGHTA, CDR2 FQGTGA. CDR3 size: 12 residues. The gene calls are TRBV7-3 and TRBJ2-1, with 8 bases that match TRBD2. This TCR was sampled from an adult in good health. This specimen consisted of peripheral blood, obtained on day 0 of AZD1222 vaccination. CDR3 sequence reads: CASSPGGDEQFF. CDR3 DNA sequence: TGTGCCAGCAGCCCCGGGGGGGATGAGCAGTTCTTC.